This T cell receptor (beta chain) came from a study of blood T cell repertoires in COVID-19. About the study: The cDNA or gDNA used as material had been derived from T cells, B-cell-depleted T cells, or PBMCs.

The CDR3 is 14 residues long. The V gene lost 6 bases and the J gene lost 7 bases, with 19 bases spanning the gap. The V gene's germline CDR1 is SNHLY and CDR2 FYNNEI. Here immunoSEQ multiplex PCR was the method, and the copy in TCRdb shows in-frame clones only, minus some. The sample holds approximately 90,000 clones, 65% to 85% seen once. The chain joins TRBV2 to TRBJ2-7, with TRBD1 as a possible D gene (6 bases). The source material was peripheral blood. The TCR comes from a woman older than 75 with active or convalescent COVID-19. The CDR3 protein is CASSLQGTSEEQYF. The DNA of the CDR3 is TGTGCCAGCAGCTTACAGGGAACGTCGGAGGAGCAGTACTTC.